This T cell receptor (beta chain) was profiled in a study of blood T cell repertoires in COVID-19. Study as a whole: Sample material is recorded as cDNA or gDNA derived from T cells, B-cell-depleted T cells, or PBMCs.

Authors' methods: Amplified reference gene primers provided the basis for estimating nucleated cell counts. Using immunoSEQ multiplex PCR, the repertoire was profiled, and TCRdb retains in-frame clones only, with some absent. V and J calls and clone size are those listed in that table; D and trimming were worked out from the DNA. The data contain about 320,000 clones, more than 70% of them singletons. Seattle patient enrollment occurred during active infection, with longitudinal follow-up thereafter. The TCR sequence derives from a woman younger than 45 with COVID-19, enrolled during active disease. The source material was peripheral blood.

CDR3 protein: CAISDMGGEQYV. CDR3 coding DNA: TGTGCCATCAGTGACATGGGAGGCGAGCAGTACGTC. The V and J genes are TRBV10-3 and TRBJ2-7; D possibly corresponds to TRBD2 (6 bases). From germline, CDR1 is ENHRY and CDR2 SYGVKD. The V end lost 3 bases, the J end lost 6 bases, and 9 bases lay between the germline ends. The CDR3 has 12 residues.